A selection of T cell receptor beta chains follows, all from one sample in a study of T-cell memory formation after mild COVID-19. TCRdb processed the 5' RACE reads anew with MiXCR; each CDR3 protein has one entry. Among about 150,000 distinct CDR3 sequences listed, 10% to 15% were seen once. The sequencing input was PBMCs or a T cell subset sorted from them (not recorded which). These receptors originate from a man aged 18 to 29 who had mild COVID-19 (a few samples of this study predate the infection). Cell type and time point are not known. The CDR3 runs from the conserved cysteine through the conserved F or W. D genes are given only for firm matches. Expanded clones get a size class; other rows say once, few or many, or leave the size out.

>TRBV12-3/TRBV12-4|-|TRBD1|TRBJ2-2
CASSLAQGAPTGELFF
TGTGCCAGCAGTTTAGCCCAGGGGGCGCCTACCGGGGAGCTGTTTTTT
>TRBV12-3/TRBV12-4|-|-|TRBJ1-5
CASSGPGVPQHF
TGTGCCAGCAGTGGCCCGGGGGTGCCCCAGCATTTT
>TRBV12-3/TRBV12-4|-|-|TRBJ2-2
CASSLAGRGELFF
TGTGCCAGCAGTCTTGCGGGGCGCGGGGAGCTGTTTTTT
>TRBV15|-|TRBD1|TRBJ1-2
CATSLAPRGSNGYTF
TGTGCCACCAGCCTCGCCCCCAGGGGGAGTAATGGCTACACCTTC
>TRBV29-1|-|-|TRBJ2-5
CSVEEMSRGETQYF
TGCAGCGTTGAAGAGATGTCGAGGGGAGAGACCCAGTACTTC
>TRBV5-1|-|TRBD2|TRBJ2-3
CASSFNSGTDTQYF
TGCGCCAGCAGCTTCAATAGCGGGACAGATACGCAGTATTTT
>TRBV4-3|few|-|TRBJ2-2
CASSRDRNTGELFF
TGCGCCAGCAGCCGAGACAGGAACACCGGGGAGCTGTTTTTT
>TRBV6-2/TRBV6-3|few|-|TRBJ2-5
CATGQRQETQYF
TGTGCCACCGGCCAGCGCCAAGAGACCCAGTACTTC
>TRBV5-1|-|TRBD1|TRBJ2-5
CASGSQGATWETQYF
TGCGCCAGCGGCTCCCAGGGGGCCACCTGGGAGACCCAGTACTTC
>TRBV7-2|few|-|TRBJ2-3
CASSPPGGGRSTDTQYF
TGTGCCAGCAGCCCCCCAGGAGGGGGCAGGAGCACAGATACGCAGTATTTT
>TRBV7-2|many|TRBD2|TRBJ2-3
CASSLGISGGAVDTQYF
TGTGCCAGCAGCTTAGGCATAAGCGGGGGGGCCGTAGATACGCAGTATTTT
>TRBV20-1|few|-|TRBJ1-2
CSATSGIYGYTF
TGCAGTGCTACCTCCGGGATCTATGGCTACACCTTC
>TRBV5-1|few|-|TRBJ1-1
CASSSSPSLNTEAFF
TGCGCCAGCAGTTCTTCCCCCTCCCTGAACACTGAAGCTTTCTTT
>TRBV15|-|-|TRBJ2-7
CATSRDLPDPEQYF
TGTGCCACCAGCAGAGATTTACCCGATCCCGAGCAGTACTTC
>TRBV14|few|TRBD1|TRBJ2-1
CASSQRGTGGFNEQFF
TGTGCCAGCAGCCAACGTGGGACAGGGGGCTTCAATGAGCAGTTCTTC
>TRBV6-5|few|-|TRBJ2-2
CASSAQLLWGAAGELFF
TGTGCCAGCAGCGCCCAACTCTTATGGGGGGCGGCCGGGGAGCTGTTTTTT
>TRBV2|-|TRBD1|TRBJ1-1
CASRGQGVTEAFF
TGTGCCAGCAGGGGACAGGGCGTCACTGAAGCTTTCTTT
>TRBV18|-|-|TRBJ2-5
CASSPGRTEETQYF
TGTGCCAGCTCACCAGGGCGGACCGAGGAGACCCAGTACTTC
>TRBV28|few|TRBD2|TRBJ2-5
CASSLWTSRLTRETQYF
TGTGCCAGCAGTCTCTGGACTAGCCGCCTTACTAGAGAGACCCAGTACTTC
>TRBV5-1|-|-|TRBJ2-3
CASSDRARVGDTQYF
TGCGCCAGCAGCGATAGGGCTAGGGTAGGGGATACGCAGTATTTT
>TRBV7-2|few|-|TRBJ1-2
CASSLAQDHGYTF
TGTGCCAGCAGCTTAGCACAGGACCATGGCTACACCTTC
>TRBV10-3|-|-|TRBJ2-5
CAISGWEETQYF
TGTGCCATCAGTGGCTGGGAAGAGACCCAGTACTTC
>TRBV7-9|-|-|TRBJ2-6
CASSVRRGANVLTF
TGTGCCAGCAGCGTACGGCGAGGGGCCAACGTCCTGACTTTC
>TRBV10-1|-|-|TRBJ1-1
CASSFNGNTEAFF
TGCGCCAGCAGTTTTAACGGGAACACTGAAGCTTTCTTT
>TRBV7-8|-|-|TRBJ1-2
CASSFGTNYGYTF
TGTGCCAGCAGCTTCGGGACAAACTATGGCTACACCTTC
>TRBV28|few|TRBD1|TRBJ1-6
CASSYRTGGSYNSPLHF
TGTGCCAGCAGCTACCGGACAGGGGGCTCCTATAATTCACCCCTCCACTTT
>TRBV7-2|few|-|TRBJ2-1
CASRVGTTNEQFF
TGTGCCAGCAGAGTCGGGACGACGAATGAGCAGTTCTTC
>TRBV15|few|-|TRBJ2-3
CATSSLRDTQYF
TGTGCCACCAGCTCTCTCAGAGATACGCAGTATTTT
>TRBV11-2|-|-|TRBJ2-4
CASSGAVAKNIQYF
TGTGCCAGCAGCGGAGCAGTAGCCAAAAACATTCAGTACTTC
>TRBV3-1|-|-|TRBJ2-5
CASSRQHQETQYF
TGTGCCAGCAGCAGACAGCACCAAGAGACCCAGTACTTC
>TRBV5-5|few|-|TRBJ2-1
CASSVVGDSYNEQFF
TGTGCCAGCAGCGTAGTAGGGGACTCCTACAATGAGCAGTTCTTC
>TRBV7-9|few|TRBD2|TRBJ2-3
CASSSGLAGGYTDTQYF
TGTGCCAGCAGCTCCGGACTAGCGGGGGGTTACACAGATACGCAGTATTTT
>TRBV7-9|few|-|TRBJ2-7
CASSLAPSNYEQYF
TGTGCCAGCAGCTTAGCGCCCAGCAACTACGAGCAGTACTTC
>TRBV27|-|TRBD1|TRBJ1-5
CASSQGTGQPQHF
TGTGCCAGCAGCCAAGGGACAGGGCAGCCCCAGCATTTT
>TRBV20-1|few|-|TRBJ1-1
CSAPRGLEAFF
TGCAGTGCGCCCCGGGGCCTGGAAGCTTTCTTT
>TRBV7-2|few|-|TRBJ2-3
CASSSGRTDTQYF
TGTGCCAGCAGCTCGGGACGTACAGATACGCAGTATTTT